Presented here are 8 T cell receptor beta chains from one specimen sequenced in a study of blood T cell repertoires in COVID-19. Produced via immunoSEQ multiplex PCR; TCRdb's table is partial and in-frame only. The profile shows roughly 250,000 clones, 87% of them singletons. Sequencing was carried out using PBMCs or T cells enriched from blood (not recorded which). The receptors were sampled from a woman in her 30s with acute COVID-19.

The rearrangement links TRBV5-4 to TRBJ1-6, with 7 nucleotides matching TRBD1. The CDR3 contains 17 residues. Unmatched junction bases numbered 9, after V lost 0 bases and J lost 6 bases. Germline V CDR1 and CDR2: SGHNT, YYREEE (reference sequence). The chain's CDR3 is CASSLAQMGQTNSPLHF. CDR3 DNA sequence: TGTGCCAGCAGCTTGGCCCAGATGGGACAGACTAATTCACCCCTCCACTTT.

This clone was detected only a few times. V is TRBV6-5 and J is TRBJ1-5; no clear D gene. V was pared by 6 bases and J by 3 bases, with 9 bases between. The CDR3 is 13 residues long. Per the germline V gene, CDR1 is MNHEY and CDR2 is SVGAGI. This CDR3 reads CASRNSINQPQHF. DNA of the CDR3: TGTGCCAGCAGAAACTCCATCAATCAGCCCCAGCATTTT.

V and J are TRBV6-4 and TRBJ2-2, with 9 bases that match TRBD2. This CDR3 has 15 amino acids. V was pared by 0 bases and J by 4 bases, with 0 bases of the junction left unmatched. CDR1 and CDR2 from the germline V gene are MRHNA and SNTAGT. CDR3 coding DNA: TGTGCCAGCAGTGACTCAGCGGGGGGCACCGGGGAGCTGTTTTTT. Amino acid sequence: CASSDSAGGTGELFF.

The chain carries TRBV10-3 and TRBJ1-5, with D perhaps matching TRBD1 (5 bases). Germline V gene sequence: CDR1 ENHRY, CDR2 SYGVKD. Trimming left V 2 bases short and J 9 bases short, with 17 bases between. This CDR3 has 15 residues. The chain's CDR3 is CAISEDRQRSRPQHF. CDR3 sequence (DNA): TGTGCCATCAGTGAGGACCGACAGAGATCACGGCCCCAGCATTTT.

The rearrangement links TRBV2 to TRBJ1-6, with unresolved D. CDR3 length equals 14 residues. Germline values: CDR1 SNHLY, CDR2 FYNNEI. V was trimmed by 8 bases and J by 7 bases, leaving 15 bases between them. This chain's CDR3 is CASRVAVKNSPLHF. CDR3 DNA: TGTGCCAGCCGGGTTGCGGTCAAAAATTCACCCCTCCACTTT.

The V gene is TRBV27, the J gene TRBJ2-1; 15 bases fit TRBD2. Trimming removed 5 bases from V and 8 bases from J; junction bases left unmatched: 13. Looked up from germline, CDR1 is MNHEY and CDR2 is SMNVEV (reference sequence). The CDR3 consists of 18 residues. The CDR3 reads CASSPGLAGGPLIHEQFF. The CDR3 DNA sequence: TGTGCCAGCAGTCCAGGACTAGCGGGAGGGCCTCTAATTCATGAGCAGTTCTTC.

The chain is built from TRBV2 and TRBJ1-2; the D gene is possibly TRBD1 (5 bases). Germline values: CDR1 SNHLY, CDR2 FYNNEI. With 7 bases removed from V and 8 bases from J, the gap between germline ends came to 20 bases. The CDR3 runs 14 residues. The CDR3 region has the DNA TGTGCCAGCACCCGAGAAAGGGGCGAGAGGGGCTACACCTTC. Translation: CASTRERGERGYTF.

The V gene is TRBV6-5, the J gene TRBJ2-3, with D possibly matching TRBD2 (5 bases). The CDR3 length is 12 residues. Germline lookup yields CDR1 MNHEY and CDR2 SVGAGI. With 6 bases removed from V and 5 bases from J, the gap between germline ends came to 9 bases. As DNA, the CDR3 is TGTGCCAGCAGCGGGAATGGAGATACGCAGTATTTT. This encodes CASSGNGDTQYF.